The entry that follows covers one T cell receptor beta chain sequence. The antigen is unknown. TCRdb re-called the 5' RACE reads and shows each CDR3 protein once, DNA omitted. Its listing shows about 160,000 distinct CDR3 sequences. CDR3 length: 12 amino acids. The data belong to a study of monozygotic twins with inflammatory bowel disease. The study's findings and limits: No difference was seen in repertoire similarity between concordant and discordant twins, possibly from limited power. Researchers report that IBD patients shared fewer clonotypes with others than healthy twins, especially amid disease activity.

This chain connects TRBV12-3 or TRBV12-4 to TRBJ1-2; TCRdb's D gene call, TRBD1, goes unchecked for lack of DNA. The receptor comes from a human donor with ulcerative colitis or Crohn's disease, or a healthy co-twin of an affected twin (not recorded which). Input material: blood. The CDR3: CASSFWGGGYTF.